The following is a TCR beta chain sequence with its context. Its antigen remains unknown. This CDR3 region has 16 residues. Trimming removed 2 bases from V and 2 bases from J, with 13 bases in between. Germline V lookup: CDR1 DFQATT, CDR2 SNEGSKA (reference sequence). The data originate from a study of T cell repertoires in cytomegalovirus infection. Whole-study results and caveats: Clonotypes of TCR beta that were HLA-C-restricted and CMV-specific dominated the ex vivo response.

TCRdb re-called the reads through MiXCR, storing one row per CDR3 protein. Of hundreds of thousands of distinct CDR3 sequences in the sample, 24% were seen once. The chain recombines TRBV20-1 with TRBJ1-6; D gene unclear. This clonotype was obtained from a human donor in good health (CMV status not recorded). Some clones in this sample may be carry-over from other donors' samples. The sequenced sample was CD8+ T cells from PBMCs. The CDR3 bases are TGCAGTGCTAGACCCCCCTTTGGCACCTATAATTCACCCCTCCACTTT. As protein: CSARPPFGTYNSPLHF.